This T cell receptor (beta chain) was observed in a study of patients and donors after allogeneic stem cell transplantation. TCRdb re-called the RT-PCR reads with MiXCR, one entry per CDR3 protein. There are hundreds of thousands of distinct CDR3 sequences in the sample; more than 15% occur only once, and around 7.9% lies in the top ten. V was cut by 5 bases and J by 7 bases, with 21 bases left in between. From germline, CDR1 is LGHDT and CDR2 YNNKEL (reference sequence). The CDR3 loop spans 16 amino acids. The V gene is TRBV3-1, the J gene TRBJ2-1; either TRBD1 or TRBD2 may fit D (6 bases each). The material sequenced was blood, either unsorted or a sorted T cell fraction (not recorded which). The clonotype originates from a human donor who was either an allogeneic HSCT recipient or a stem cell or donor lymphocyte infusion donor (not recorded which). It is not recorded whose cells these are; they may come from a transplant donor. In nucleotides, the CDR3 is TGTGCCAGCAGCGCTAATACAGGGAGGATGGGGAATGAGCAGTTCTTC. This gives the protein CASSANTGRMGNEQFF.